This TCR beta chain was captured in a study of PD-L1 blockade in urothelial cancer. Whole-study context: Males with bladder-origin urothelial cancer constituted about nine tenths of the roughly 29 patients.

V was pared by 4 bases and J by 0 bases, with 12 bases between. This CDR3 has 15 residues. Germline assignment: CDR1 LGHNA and CDR2 YNFKEQ. Using immunoSEQ multiplex PCR, the repertoire was profiled, and TCRdb retains in-frame clones only, with some absent. In the table there are more than 80,000 clones, roughly 82% of which are singletons. This specimen consisted of PBMCs, obtained around atezolizumab (anti-PD-L1) treatment. This clonotype was obtained from an older man with urothelial cancer. This chain links TRBV4-2 with TRBJ1-2, with D possibly TRBD1 on 5 matching bases. CDR3 amino acids: CASSPGGDSNYGYTF. Written as DNA, the CDR3 is TGTGCCAGCAGCCCCGGGGGGGACTCTAACTATGGCTACACCTTC.